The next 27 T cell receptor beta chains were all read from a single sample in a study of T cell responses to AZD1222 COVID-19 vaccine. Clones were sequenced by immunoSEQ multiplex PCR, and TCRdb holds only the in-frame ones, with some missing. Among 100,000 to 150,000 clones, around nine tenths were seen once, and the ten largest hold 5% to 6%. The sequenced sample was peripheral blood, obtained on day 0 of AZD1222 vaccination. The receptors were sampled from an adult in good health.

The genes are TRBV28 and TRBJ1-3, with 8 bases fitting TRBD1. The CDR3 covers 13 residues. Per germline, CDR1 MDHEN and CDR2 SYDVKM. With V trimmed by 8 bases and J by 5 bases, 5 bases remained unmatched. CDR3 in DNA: TGTGCCAGCGGTGGGGACAGGAGAAACACCATATATTTT. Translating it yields CASGGDRRNTIYF. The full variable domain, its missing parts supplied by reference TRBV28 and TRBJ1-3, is DVKVTQSSRYLVKRTGEKVFLECVQDMDHENMFWYRQDPGLGLRLIYFSYDVKMKEKGDIPEGYSVSREKKERFSLILESASTNQTSMYLCASGGDRRNTIYFGEGSWLTVV.

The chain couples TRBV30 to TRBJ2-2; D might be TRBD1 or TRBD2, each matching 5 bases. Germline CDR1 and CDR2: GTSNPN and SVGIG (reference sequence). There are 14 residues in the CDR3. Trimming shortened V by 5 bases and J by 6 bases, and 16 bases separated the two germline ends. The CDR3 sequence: CAWRDPSESGELFF. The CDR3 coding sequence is TGTGCCTGGCGGGACCCGTCCGAGTCCGGGGAGCTGTTTTTT.

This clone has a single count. DNA of the CDR3: TGTGCCAGTAGTGCGGGGGATGGAGGTGAAAAACTGTTTTTT. This codes for CASSAGDGGEKLFF. The rearrangement uses TRBV19 and TRBJ1-4; possible D gene TRBD1, 5 bases. There are 14 residues in the CDR3. Trimming took 5 bases from V and 7 from J, leaving 14 bases between them. The V gene's germline CDR1 is LNHDA and CDR2 SQIVND (reference sequence).

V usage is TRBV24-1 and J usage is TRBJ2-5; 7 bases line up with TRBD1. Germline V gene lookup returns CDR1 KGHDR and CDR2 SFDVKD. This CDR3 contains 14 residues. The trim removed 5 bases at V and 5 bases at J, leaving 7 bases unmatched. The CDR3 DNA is TGTGCCACCAGTGGGGCAGGGGGTTCGGAGACCCAGTACTTC. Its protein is CATSGAGGSETQYF.

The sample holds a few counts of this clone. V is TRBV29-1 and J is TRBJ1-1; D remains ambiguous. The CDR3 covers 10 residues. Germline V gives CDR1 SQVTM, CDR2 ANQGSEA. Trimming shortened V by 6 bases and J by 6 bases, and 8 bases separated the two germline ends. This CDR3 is CSVHGPEAFF. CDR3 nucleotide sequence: TGCAGCGTCCACGGACCTGAAGCTTTCTTT.

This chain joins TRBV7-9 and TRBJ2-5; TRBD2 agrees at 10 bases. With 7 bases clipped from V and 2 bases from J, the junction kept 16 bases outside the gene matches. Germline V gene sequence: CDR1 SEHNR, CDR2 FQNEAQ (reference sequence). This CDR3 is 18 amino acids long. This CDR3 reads CASNGPGELAGTQETQYF. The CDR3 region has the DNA TGTGCCAGCAATGGGCCCGGGGAACTAGCGGGAACACAAGAGACCCAGTACTTC.

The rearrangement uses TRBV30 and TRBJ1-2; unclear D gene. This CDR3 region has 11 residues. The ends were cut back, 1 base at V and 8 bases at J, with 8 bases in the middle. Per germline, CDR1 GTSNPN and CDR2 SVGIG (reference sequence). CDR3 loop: CAWSASGGYTF. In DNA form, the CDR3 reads TGTGCCTGGAGTGCCTCGGGAGGCTACACCTTC.

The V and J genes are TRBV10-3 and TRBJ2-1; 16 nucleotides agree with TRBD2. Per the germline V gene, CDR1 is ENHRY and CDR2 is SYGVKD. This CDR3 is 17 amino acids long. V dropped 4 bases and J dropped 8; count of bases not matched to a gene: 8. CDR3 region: CAISGPGLAGGGYEQFF. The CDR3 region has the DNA TGTGCCATCAGTGGGCCGGGACTAGCGGGAGGGGGGTATGAGCAGTTCTTC.

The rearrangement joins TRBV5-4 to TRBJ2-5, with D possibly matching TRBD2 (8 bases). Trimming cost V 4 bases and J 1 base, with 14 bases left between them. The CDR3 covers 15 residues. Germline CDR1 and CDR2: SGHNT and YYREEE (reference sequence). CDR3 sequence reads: CASSGTAGVQETQYF. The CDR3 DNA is TGTGCCAGCAGCGGGACAGCGGGGGTCCAAGAGACCCAGTACTTC.

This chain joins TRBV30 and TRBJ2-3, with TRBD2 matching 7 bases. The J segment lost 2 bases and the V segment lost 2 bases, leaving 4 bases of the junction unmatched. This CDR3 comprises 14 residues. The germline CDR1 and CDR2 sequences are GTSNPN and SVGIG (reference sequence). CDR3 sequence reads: CAWSPAGFTDTQYF. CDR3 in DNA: TGTGCCTGGAGTCCAGCGGGGTTCACAGATACGCAGTATTTT.

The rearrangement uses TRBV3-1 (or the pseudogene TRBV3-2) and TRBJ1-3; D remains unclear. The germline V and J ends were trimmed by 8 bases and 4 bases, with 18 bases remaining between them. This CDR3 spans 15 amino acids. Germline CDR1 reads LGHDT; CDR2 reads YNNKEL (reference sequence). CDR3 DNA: TGTGCCAGCTCCCTCCCGGGCTCCCCCGGAAACACCATATATTTT. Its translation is CASSLPGSPGNTIYF.

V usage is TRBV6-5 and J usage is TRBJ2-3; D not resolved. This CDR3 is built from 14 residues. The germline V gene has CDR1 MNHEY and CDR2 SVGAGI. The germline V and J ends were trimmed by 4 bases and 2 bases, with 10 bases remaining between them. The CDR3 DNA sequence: TGTGCCAGCAGTTTGGGCGAGTACACAGATACGCAGTATTTT. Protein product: CASSLGEYTDTQYF.

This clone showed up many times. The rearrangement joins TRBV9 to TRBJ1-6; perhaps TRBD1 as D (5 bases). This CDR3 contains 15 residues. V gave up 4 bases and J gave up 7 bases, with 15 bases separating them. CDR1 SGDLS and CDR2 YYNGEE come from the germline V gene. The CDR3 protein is CASSRDGLGNSPLHF. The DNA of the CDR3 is TGTGCCAGCAGCCGGGACGGGCTTGGGAATTCACCCCTCCACTTT.

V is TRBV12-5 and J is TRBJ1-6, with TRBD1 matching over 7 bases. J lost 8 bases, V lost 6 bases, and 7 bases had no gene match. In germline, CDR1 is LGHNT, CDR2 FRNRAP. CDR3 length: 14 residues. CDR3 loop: CASGEQGSDSPLHF. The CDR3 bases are TGTGCTAGTGGCGAACAGGGGTCCGATTCACCCCTCCACTTT.

The CDR3 sequence: CASSWNGKQFF. The DNA for the CDR3 is TGTGCCAGTAGTTGGAACGGGAAGCAGTTCTTC. The V call is TRBV19, the J call TRBJ2-1, with D maybe TRBD2 (5 bases). Trimming left V 5 bases short and J 11 bases short, with 10 bases between. The germline CDR1 and CDR2 sequences are LNHDA and SQIVND (reference sequence). The length of the CDR3 is 11 residues. The variable domain in full, with the rest retrieved from reference TRBV19 and TRBJ2-1, is DGGITQSPKYLFRKEGQNVTLSCEQNLNHDAMYWYRQDPGQGLRLIYYSQIVNDFQKGDIAEGYSVSREKKESFPLTVTSAQKNPTAFYLCASSWNGKQFFGPGTRLTVL.

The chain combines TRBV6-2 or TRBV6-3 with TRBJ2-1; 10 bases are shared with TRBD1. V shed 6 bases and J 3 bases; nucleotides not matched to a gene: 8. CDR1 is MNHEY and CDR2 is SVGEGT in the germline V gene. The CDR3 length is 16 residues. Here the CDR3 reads CASSKTGTGVYNEQFF. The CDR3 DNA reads TGTGCCAGCAGCAAGACCGGGACAGGGGTCTACAATGAGCAGTTCTTC.

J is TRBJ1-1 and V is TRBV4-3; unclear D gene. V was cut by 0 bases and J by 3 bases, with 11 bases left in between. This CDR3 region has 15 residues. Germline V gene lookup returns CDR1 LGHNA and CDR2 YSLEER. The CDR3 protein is CASSQDRFGDTEAFF. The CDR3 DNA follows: TGCGCCAGCAGCCAAGATAGGTTCGGAGACACTGAAGCTTTCTTT.

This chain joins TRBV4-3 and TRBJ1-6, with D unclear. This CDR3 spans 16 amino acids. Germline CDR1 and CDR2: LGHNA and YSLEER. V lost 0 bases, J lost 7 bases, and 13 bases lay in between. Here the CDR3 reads CASSQDYRVGNSPLHF. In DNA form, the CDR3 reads TGCGCCAGCAGCCAAGATTATAGGGTTGGGAATTCACCCCTCCACTTT.

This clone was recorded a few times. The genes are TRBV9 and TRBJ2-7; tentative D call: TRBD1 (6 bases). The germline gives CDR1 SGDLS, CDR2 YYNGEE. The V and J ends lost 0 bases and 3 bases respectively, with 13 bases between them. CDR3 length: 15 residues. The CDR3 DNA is TGTGCCAGCAGCGTAGCCCCGGACAGAGACTACGAGCAGTACTTC. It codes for CASSVAPDRDYEQYF.

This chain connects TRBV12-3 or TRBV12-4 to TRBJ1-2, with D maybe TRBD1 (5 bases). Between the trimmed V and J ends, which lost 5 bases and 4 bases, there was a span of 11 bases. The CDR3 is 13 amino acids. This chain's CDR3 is CASSVLGAYGYTF. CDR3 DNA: TGTGCCAGCAGTGTCCTAGGGGCCTATGGCTACACCTTC.

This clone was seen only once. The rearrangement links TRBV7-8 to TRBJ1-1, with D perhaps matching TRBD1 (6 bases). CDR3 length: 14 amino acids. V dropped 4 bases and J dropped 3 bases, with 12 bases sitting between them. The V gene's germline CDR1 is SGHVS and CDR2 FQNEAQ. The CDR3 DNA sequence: TGTGCCAGCAGCTCATACAGGGATGACACTGAAGCTTTCTTT. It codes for CASSSYRDDTEAFF.

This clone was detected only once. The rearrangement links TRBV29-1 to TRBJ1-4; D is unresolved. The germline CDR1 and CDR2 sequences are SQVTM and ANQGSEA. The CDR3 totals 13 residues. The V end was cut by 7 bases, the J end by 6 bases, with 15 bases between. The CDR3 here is CSAQHQTHEKLFF. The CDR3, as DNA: TGCAGCGCCCAACACCAGACGCATGAAAAACTGTTTTTT. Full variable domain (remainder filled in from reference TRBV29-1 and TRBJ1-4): SAVISQKPSRDICQRGTSLTIQCQVDSQVTMMFWYRQQPGQSLTLIATANQGSEATYESGFVIDKFPISRPNLTFSTLTVSNMSPEDSSIYLCSAQHQTHEKLFFGSGTQLSVL.

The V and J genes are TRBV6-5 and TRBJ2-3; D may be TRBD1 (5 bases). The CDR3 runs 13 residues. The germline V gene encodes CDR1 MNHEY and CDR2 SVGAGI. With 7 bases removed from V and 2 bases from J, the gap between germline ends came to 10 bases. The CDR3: CASTETDTDTQYF. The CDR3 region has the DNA TGTGCCAGCACCGAGACAGACACAGATACGCAGTATTTT.

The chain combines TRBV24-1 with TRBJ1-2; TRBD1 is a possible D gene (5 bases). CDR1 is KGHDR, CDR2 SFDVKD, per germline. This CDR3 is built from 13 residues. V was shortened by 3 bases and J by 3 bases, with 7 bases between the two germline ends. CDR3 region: CATSDGTDYGYTF. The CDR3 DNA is TGTGCCACCAGTGATGGGACGGACTATGGCTACACCTTC.

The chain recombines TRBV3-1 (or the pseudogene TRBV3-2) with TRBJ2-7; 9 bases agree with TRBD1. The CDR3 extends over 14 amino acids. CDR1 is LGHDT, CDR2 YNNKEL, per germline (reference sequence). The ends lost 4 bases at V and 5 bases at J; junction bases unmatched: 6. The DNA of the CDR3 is TGTGCCAGCAGCCGGGACAGGGCATCTAACGAGCAGTACTTC. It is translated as CASSRDRASNEQYF.

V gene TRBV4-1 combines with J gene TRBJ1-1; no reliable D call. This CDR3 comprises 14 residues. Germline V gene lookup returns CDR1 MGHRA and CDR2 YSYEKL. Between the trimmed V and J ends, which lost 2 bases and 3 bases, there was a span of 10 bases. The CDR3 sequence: CASSQFDRYTEAFF. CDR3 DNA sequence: TGCGCCAGCAGCCAATTTGACCGGTACACTGAAGCTTTCTTT.

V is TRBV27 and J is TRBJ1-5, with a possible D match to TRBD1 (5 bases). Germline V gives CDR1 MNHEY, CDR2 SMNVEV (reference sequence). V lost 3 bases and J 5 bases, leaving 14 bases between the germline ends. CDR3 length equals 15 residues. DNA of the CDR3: TGTGCCAGCAGTTTTTATTCAGGGTCCGATCAGCCCCAGCATTTT. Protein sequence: CASSFYSGSDQPQHF.